The 9 T cell receptor beta chains below come from one sample, sequenced in a study of CD8 T cells in Susac syndrome. With random hexamers, reverse transcription was performed on about 0.5 to 1 ug of RNA. In TCRdb, the immunoSEQ multiplex PCR reads were re-called with MiXCR into one record per CDR3 protein. This table has about 250,000 distinct CDR3 sequences, 85% to 95% appearing once. Material for sequencing was CD4+ T cells from PBMCs. The receptors here all came from a human donor with multiple sclerosis.

The chain uses TRBV20-1 and TRBJ1-4, with TRBD1 matching over 8 bases. V was clipped by 5 bases and J by 7 bases; unmatched bases: 6. The CDR3 length is 13 residues. Germline CDR1 and CDR2: DFQATT and SNEGSKA (reference sequence). CDR3 sequence: CSADDGTGEKLFF. In DNA, the CDR3 is TGCAGTGCTGACGATGGGACAGGTGAAAAACTGTTTTTT.

The rearrangement uses TRBV6-1 and TRBJ2-1; D may be TRBD1 (5 bases). This CDR3 is built from 11 residues. Germline-derived CDR1 and CDR2 are MNHNS and SASEGT. V shed 5 bases and J shed 9 bases, with 8 bases lying between them. The CDR3 is CASSQGIEQFF. As DNA, the CDR3 is TGTGCCAGCAGTCAGGGCATTGAGCAGTTCTTC.

V is TRBV28 and J is TRBJ1-1; tentative D call: TRBD1 (5 bases). The CDR3 length is 15 residues. CDR1 and CDR2 (germline): MDHEN, SYDVKM. Trimming left V 7 bases short and J 3 bases short, with 18 bases between. The chain's CDR3 is CASNVPGGRDTEAFF. The CDR3 bases are TGTGCCAGCAATGTACCCGGGGGTCGCGACACTGAAGCTTTCTTT.

Only one count was recorded for this clonotype. V usage is TRBV23-1 and J usage is TRBJ2-1; TRBD2 matches 15 bases. TRBV23-1 is given ORF status, its function remaining uncertain. The CDR3 contains 20 residues. The V and J ends lost 3 bases and 9 bases, in that order; junction bases with no gene match: 18. CDR3 bases: TGCGCCAGCAGTCACCCGGATGGACAGGGGGGACTAGCGGGGGGCAGTGAGCAGTTCTTC. Translated: CASSHPDGQGGLAGGSEQFF.

V gene TRBV14 combines with J gene TRBJ2-3; a possible D gene is TRBD2 (6 bases). The CDR3 has 14 residues. Germline V lookup: CDR1 SGHDN, CDR2 FVKESK. Trimming removed 8 bases from V and 1 base from J, with 13 bases in between. This CDR3 is CASGGRARTDTQYF. The CDR3 DNA follows: TGTGCCAGCGGAGGGCGGGCTCGCACAGATACGCAGTATTTT.

The chain carries TRBV5-1 and TRBJ2-7; 12 nucleotides line up with TRBD2. The germline gives CDR1 SGHRS, CDR2 YFSETQ. V was pared by 6 bases and J by 4 bases, with 2 bases of the junction left unmatched. The CDR3 length is 13 residues. This CDR3 is CASNLAGGYEQYF. The CDR3 region has the DNA TGCGCCAGCAACCTAGCGGGGGGGTACGAGCAGTACTTC.

This clonotype is a singleton in its sample. V gene TRBV25-1 combines with J gene TRBJ2-5; 7 bases fit TRBD2. Trimming at V came to 9 bases and at J to 2 bases, leaving 12 bases not matched to a gene. The CDR3 has 15 amino acids. Germline V gene lookup returns CDR1 MGHDK and CDR2 SYGVNS. The CDR3 region has the DNA TGTGCCAGAGACCGCCGGGACTACCCTCAAGAGACCCAGTACTTC. It encodes CARDRRDYPQETQYF.

V is TRBV21-1 and J is TRBJ2-1; the DNA was not compared with TRBD2, the D call given in the table. TRBV21-1 has pseudogene status. This CDR3 is built from 18 residues. CDR3 loop: CASTQGGGSGRSYNEQFF. The CDR3 bases are TGTGCCAGCACCCAAGGGGGAGGAAGCGGGAGAAGCTACAATGAGCAGTTCTTC.

Comments on this clonotype: One end of the junction varies from germline; a read error may be responsible. Here the CDR3 DNA reads TGTGCCAGCAGCCCTGGGGCTCGGATGCTTTTT. Protein product: CASSPGARMLF. The rearrangement uses TRBV6-1 and TRBJ1-1, with a possible D match to TRBD1 (5 bases). Germline V CDR1 and CDR2: MNHNS, SASEGT. The CDR3 has 11 residues.